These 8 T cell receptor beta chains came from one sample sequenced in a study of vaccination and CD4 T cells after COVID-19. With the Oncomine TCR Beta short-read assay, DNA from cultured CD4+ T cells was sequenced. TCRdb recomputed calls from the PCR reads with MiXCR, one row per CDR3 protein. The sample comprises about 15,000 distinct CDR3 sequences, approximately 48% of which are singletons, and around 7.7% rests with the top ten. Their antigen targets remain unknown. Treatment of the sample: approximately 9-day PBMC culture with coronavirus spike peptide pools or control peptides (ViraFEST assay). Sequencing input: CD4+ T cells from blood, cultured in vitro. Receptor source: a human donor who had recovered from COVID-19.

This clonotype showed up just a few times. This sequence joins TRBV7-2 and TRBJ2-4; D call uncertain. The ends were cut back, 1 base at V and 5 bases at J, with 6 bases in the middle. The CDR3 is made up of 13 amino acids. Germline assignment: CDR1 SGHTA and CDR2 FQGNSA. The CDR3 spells CASSLEQENIQYF. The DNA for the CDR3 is TGTGCCAGCAGCTTAGAGCAGGAAAACATTCAGTACTTC. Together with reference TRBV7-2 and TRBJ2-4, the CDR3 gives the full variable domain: GAGVSQSPSNKVTEKGKDVELRCDPISGHTALYWYRQSLGQGLEFLIYFQGNSAPDKSGLPSDRFSAERTGGSVSTLTIQRTQQEDSAVYLCASSLEQENIQYFGAGTRLSVL.

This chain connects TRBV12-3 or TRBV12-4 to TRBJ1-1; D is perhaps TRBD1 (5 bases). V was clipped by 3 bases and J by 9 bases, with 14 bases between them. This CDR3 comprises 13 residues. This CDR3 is CASSLVSGSKAFF. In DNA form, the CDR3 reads TGTGCCAGCAGTTTGGTTTCAGGGAGCAAAGCTTTCTTT.

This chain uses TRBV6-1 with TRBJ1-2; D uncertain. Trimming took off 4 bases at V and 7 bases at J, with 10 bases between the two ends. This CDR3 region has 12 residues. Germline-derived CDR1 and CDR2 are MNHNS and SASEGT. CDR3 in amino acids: CASSAIFGGYTF. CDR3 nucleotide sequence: TGTGCCAGCAGTGCGATATTCGGTGGCTACACCTTC.

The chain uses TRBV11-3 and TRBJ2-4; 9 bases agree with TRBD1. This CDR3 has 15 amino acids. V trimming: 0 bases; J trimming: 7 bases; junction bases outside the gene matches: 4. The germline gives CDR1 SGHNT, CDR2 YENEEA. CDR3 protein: CASSLEGQGSNIQYF. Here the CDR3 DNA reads TGTGCCAGCAGCTTAGAGGGACAGGGATCGAACATTCAGTACTTC.

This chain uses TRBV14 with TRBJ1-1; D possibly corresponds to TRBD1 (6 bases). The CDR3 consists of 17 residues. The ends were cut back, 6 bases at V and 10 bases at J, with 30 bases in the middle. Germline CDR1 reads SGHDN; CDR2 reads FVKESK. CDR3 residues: CASSREVSWRGRRGAFF. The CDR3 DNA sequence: TGTGCCAGCAGTCGAGAGGTTTCGTGGAGGGGGAGGAGAGGAGCTTTCTTT.

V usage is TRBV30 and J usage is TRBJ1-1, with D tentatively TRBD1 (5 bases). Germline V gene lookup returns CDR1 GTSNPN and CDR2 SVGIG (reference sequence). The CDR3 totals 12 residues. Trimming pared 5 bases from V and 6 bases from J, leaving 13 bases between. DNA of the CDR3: TGTGCCTGGGGGACCCCGGGGGCTGAAGCTTTCTTT. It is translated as CAWGTPGAEAFF. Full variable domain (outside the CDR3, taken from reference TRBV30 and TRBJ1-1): SQTIHQWPATLVQPVGSPLSLECTVEGTSNPNLYWYRQAAGRGLQLLFYSVGIGQISSEVPQNLSASRPQDRQFILSSKKLLLSDSGFYLCAWGTPGAEAFFGQGTRLTVV.

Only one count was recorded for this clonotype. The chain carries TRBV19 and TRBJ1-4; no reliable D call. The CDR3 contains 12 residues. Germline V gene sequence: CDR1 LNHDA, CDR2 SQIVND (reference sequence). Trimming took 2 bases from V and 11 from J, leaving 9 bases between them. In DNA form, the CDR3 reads TGTGCCAGTAGTATAAACCAAATTAAACTGTTTTTT. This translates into CASSINQIKLFF.

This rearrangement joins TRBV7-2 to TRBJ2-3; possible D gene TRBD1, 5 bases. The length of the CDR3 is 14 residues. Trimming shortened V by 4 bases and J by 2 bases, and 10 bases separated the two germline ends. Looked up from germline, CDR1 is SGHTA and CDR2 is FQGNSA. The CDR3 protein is CASSSRQSTDTQYF. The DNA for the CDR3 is TGTGCCAGCAGCTCTCGACAGTCCACAGATACGCAGTATTTT. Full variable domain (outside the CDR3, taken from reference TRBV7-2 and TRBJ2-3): GAGVSQSPSNKVTEKGKDVELRCDPISGHTALYWYRQSLGQGLEFLIYFQGNSAPDKSGLPSDRFSAERTGGSVSTLTIQRTQQEDSAVYLCASSSRQSTDTQYFGPGTRLTVL.